This T cell receptor (beta chain) was captured in a study of T-cell memory formation after mild COVID-19. Study background: The TCR clusters were mostly specific to one donor.

In TCRdb, the 5' RACE reads were re-called with MiXCR into one record per CDR3 protein. The data show under 450,000 distinct CDR3 sequences, roughly 19% seen once. Trimming removed 0 bases at V and 4 bases at J, with 12 bases between. CDR1 is DFQATT, CDR2 SNEGSKA, per germline (reference sequence). The CDR3 contains 14 residues. Study-wide results and limits: Some SARS-CoV-2-responding clones were already detected in memory before infection. Proof of SARS-CoV-2 specificity was absent for the second-wave clones that crested on day 37.

With respect to this clonotype: What it binds is unknown.

Input material: PBMCs or a T cell subset sorted from them (not recorded which). This clonotype originated in a man aged 18 to 30 who had mild COVID-19 (a few samples of this study predate the infection). Cell type and time point are not known. V gene TRBV20-1 combines with J gene TRBJ1-1; possible D gene TRBD1, 5 bases. The chain's CDR3 is CSARDPRAGTEAFF. CDR3 in DNA: TGCAGTGCTAGAGATCCCAGGGCGGGCACTGAAGCTTTCTTT.